This TCR beta chain was captured by sequencing in a study of blood T cell repertoires in COVID-19. The data were produced by immunoSEQ multiplex PCR, yet TCRdb's version contains in-frame clones alone and is incomplete. The repertoire holds 250,000 to 350,000 clones, with about 90% as singletons. V gave up 1 base and J gave up 4 bases; unmatched junction bases: 5. CDR3 length: 15 residues. From germline, CDR1 is SGHAT and CDR2 FQNNGV. The sequenced material came from peripheral blood. The chain couples TRBV11-2 to TRBJ2-7, with TRBD2 matching over 9 bases. The sequence was collected from a man between 18 and 35 years old who had recovered from COVID-19. CDR3 sequence (DNA): TGTGCCAGCAGCTTAGGGGCGGGACTAGCTTACGAGCAGTACTTC. Translating it yields CASSLGAGLAYEQYF.